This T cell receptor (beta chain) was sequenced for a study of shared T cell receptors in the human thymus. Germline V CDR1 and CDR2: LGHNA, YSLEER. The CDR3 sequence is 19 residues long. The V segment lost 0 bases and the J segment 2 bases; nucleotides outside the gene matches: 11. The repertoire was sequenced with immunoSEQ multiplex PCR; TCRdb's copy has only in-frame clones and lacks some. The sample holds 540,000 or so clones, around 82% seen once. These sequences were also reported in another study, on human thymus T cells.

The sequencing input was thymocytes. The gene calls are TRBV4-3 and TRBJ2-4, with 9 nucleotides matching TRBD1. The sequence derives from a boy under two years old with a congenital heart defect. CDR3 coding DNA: TGCGCCAGCAGCCAAGAGGAACAGGGGGCGAGGAGAACCAAAAACATTCAGTACTTC. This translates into CASSQEEQGARRTKNIQYF.